These 24 T cell receptor beta chains share one sample of origin, sequenced in a study of human T cells and chemical hapten exposure. Documented time point: healthy volunteer bleed at 2 weeks. Whole blood that had not been fractionated was the source of extracted total RNA. One entry per CDR3 protein results from TCRdb running MiXCR on the RACE reads. The repertoire holds approximately 90,000 distinct CDR3 sequences, with about 10% as singletons. The sequenced sample was whole blood. The receptors were sampled from a female donor in good health. Some clones in this sample may be carry-over from other donors' samples.

This clonotype has ten or more counts. The chain links TRBV20-1 to TRBJ1-1; D call uncertain. Between the trimmed V and J ends, which lost 0 bases and 1 base, there was a span of 12 bases. The CDR3 loop spans 15 amino acids. CDR1 is DFQATT and CDR2 is SNEGSKA in the germline V gene (reference sequence). CDR3 amino acids: CSARDRWPRNTEAFF. The CDR3 DNA reads as TGCAGTGCTAGAGATAGGTGGCCTCGGAACACTGAAGCTTTCTTT.

This clonotype has ten or more counts. The chain combines TRBV5-1 with TRBJ1-4; TRBD1 aligns across 7 bases. The trim removed 5 bases at V and 5 bases at J, leaving 9 bases unmatched. The CDR3 totals 15 residues. Germline V gives CDR1 SGHRS, CDR2 YFSETQ. The CDR3 DNA is TGCGCCAGCAGGCAGGTGACAGGGCCGAATGAAAAACTGTTTTTT. Encoded protein: CASRQVTGPNEKLFF.

In its sample, this clonotype was seen a few times. The V call is TRBV12-3 or TRBV12-4, the J call TRBJ1-4, with D possibly TRBD1 on 5 matching bases. Trimming shortened V by 3 bases and J by 3 bases, and 11 bases separated the two germline ends. The CDR3 consists of 15 residues. In DNA, the CDR3 is TGTGCCAGCAGTTTGGGGGACTCGGCTAATGAAAAACTGTTTTTT. This codes for CASSLGDSANEKLFF.

The table lists this clonotype with many counts. The rearrangement uses TRBV30 and TRBJ2-7; 8 bases line up with TRBD2. V lost 3 bases and J lost 5; bases outside the gene matches: 9. CDR1 is GTSNPN and CDR2 is SVGIG in the germline V gene (reference sequence). This CDR3 spans 14 amino acids. The CDR3 here is CAWSGLALNDEQYF. CDR3 in DNA: TGTGCCTGGAGCGGACTAGCCCTTAACGACGAGCAGTACTTC.

This clonotype was seen only a few times. The chain links TRBV20-1 to TRBJ1-2; 12 nucleotides align to TRBD1. J was trimmed by 8 bases and V by 1 base; bases with no gene match: 8. Germline loops: CDR1 DFQATT, CDR2 SNEGSKA (reference sequence). This CDR3 contains 15 residues. CDR3 DNA: TGCAGTGCTAGAGCTACCGGGACAGGGGGCGAAGGCTACACCTTC. Its protein product is CSARATGTGGEGYTF.

J is TRBJ2-5 and V is TRBV11-2, with D unclear. CDR1 and CDR2 from the germline V gene are SGHAT and FQNNGV. Trimming pared 1 base from V and 5 bases from J, leaving 11 bases between. The CDR3 has 14 amino acids. The CDR3 is CASSLGVAIETQYF. The CDR3 DNA reads TGTGCCAGCAGCTTAGGGGTAGCAATCGAGACCCAGTACTTC. Full variable domain (outside the CDR3, taken from reference TRBV11-2 and TRBJ2-5): EAGVAQSPRYKIIEKRQSVAFWCNPISGHATLYWYQQILGQGPKLLIQFQNNGVVDDSQLPKDRFSAERLKGVDSTLKIQPAKLEDSAVYLCASSLGVAIETQYFGPGTRLLVL.

This clonotype appeared a few times. CDR3 loop: CASSLLLPTPHTQYF. For the CDR3, the DNA is TGTGCCAGCAGTTTGCTCCTACCGACGCCTCATACGCAGTATTTT. The V call is TRBV28, the J call TRBJ2-3; unclear D gene. Trimming took off 3 bases at V and 7 bases at J, with 17 bases between the two ends. The CDR3 runs 15 residues. Germline V gene data show CDR1 as MDHEN and CDR2 as SYDVKM.

The V call is TRBV18, the J call TRBJ1-1; D call uncertain. CDR1 KGHSH and CDR2 LQKENI come from the germline V gene. Between the trimmed V and J ends, which lost 6 bases and 3 bases, there was a span of 11 bases. CDR3 length: 13 amino acids. The CDR3 spells CASSRAQDTEAFF. In nucleotides, the CDR3 is TGTGCCAGCTCCCGGGCCCAGGACACTGAAGCTTTCTTT. Full variable domain (remainder filled in from reference TRBV18 and TRBJ1-1): NAGVMQNPRHLVRRRGQEARLRCSPMKGHSHVYWYRQLPEEGLKFMVYLQKENIIDESGMPKERFSAEFPKEGPSILRIQQVVRGDSAAYFCASSRAQDTEAFFGQGTRLTVV.

V and J are TRBV29-1 and TRBJ2-3; D uncertain. CDR1 is SQVTM, CDR2 ANQGSEA, per germline. V was pared by 7 bases and J by 3 bases, with 5 bases between. The CDR3 is 10 residues long. Here the CDR3 reads CSGKTDTQYF. CDR3 sequence (DNA): TGCAGCGGAAAAACAGATACGCAGTATTTT.

This clonotype was counted only a few times. The gene calls are TRBV18 and TRBJ2-5; 8 bases align to TRBD2. Germline values: CDR1 KGHSH, CDR2 LQKENI. The V segment lost 0 bases and the J segment 4 bases; nucleotides outside the gene matches: 4. This CDR3 is built from 15 residues. CDR3 loop: CASSPPGTRGETQYF. CDR3 in DNA: TGTGCCAGCTCACCACCCGGGACTAGGGGAGAGACCCAGTACTTC.

This clonotype was found many times. CDR3 nucleotide sequence: TGTGCCAGCAGTGCCCAAGGATCTTTGAACACTGAAGCTTTCTTT. It codes for CASSAQGSLNTEAFF. The V call is TRBV28, the J call TRBJ1-1; D uncertain. The CDR3 consists of 15 residues. Trimming cost V 5 bases and J 0 bases, with 13 bases left between them. Germline CDR1 reads MDHEN; CDR2 reads SYDVKM. The entire variable domain, with the rest obtained from reference TRBV28 and TRBJ1-1, is as follows: DVKVTQSSRYLVKRTGEKVFLECVQDMDHENMFWYRQDPGLGLRLIYFSYDVKMKEKGDIPEGYSVSREKKERFSLILESASTNQTSMYLCASSAQGSLNTEAFFGQGTRLTVV.

This clonotype was picked up a small number of times. This chain links TRBV10-3 with TRBJ2-1; unclear D gene. V was shortened by 6 bases and J by 7 bases, with 10 bases between the two germline ends. This CDR3 contains 12 residues. Germline assignment: CDR1 ENHRY and CDR2 SYGVKD. This chain's CDR3 is CAIRAPGNEQFF. The CDR3 DNA sequence: TGTGCCATCAGGGCCCCGGGTAATGAGCAGTTCTTC.

This clonotype has ten or more counts. The genes are TRBV5-6 and TRBJ1-5, with D hard to call. The CDR3 is made up of 13 amino acids. Germline V gene lookup returns CDR1 SGHDT and CDR2 YYEEEE. Trimming removed 2 bases at V and 1 base at J, with 4 bases between. CDR3 nucleotide sequence: TGTGCCAGCAGCTTTGGGAGCAATCAGCCCCAGCATTTT. Its translation: CASSFGSNQPQHF. Variable domain in full (rest from reference TRBV5-6 and TRBJ1-5): DAGVTQSPTHLIKTRGQQVTLRCSPKSGHDTVSWYQQALGQGPQFIFQYYEEEERQRGNFPDRFSGHQFPNYSSELNVNALLLGDSALYLCASSFGSNQPQHFGDGTRLSIL.

This clonotype came up many times. V gene TRBV4-1 combines with J gene TRBJ2-3, with 10 bases fitting TRBD2. Unmatched junction bases numbered 4, after V lost 6 bases and J lost 1 base. Germline CDR1 and CDR2: MGHRA and YSYEKL. CDR3 length: 15 amino acids. The CDR3 loop is CASRTLAGGTDTQYF. Written as DNA, the CDR3 is TGCGCCAGCAGGACGCTAGCGGGAGGCACAGATACGCAGTATTTT.

This sequence joins TRBV29-1 and TRBJ1-2; the D gene is possibly TRBD1 (5 bases). Germline V gene data show CDR1 as SQVTM and CDR2 as ANQGSEA. Deletions cut 1 base from V and 6 bases from J, with 18 bases between. There are 15 residues in the CDR3. Here the CDR3 reads CSVEVSRDLADGYTF. The DNA for the CDR3 is TGCAGCGTTGAAGTTTCACGGGACTTGGCCGATGGCTACACCTTC.

The chain carries TRBV25-1 and TRBJ2-1; 7 bases line up with TRBD2. The germline CDR1 and CDR2 sequences are MGHDK and SYGVNS. The junction had 4 bases not matched to a gene; V was cut back by 4 bases and J by 1 base. There are 15 residues in the CDR3. The DNA for the CDR3 is TGTGCCAGCAGTGGGCGGGAGAGTTCCTACAATGAGCAGTTCTTC. The encoded protein is CASSGRESSYNEQFF.

V is TRBV28 and J is TRBJ1-1, with TRBD1 identical over 7 bases. The V and J ends lost 5 bases and 4 bases, in that order; junction bases with no gene match: 13. The CDR3 length is 16 residues. Germline CDR1 is MDHEN and CDR2 is SYDVKM. The CDR3 DNA reads TGTGCCAGCAGTCCACATTCCGTGAGGGGGCTCACTGAAGCTTTCTTT. Encoded protein: CASSPHSVRGLTEAFF.

This clonotype showed up just a few times. The chain joins TRBV5-4 to TRBJ2-1; no reliable D call. Germline lookup yields CDR1 SGHNT and CDR2 YYREEE (reference sequence). CDR3 length: 15 amino acids. Trimming shortened V by 3 bases and J by 0 bases, and 10 bases separated the two germline ends. CDR3 region: CASSSRSSSYNEQFF. CDR3 DNA sequence: TGTGCCAGCAGCTCCCGTAGTAGCTCCTACAATGAGCAGTTCTTC.

The table lists this clonotype with a few counts. The chain is built from TRBV11-2 and TRBJ1-2; 8 bases align to TRBD1. This CDR3 has 14 amino acids. Germline trimming cut 1 base from V and 5 bases from J; bases unmatched to any gene: 3. Germline CDR1 and CDR2: SGHAT and FQNNGV. CDR3 in amino acids: CASSLGTGPYGYTF. CDR3 DNA: TGTGCCAGCAGCTTAGGGACAGGGCCTTATGGCTACACCTTC.

This clonotype has a handful of counts. The chain carries TRBV20-1 and TRBJ2-7; TRBD1 aligns across 8 bases. The junction had 7 bases not matched to a gene; V was cut back by 3 bases and J by 3 bases. There are 14 residues in the CDR3. In germline, CDR1 is DFQATT, CDR2 SNEGSKA (reference sequence). The CDR3 protein is CSASPRDRIYEQYF. CDR3 nucleotide sequence: TGCAGTGCTAGCCCCCGGGACAGGATCTACGAGCAGTACTTC.

J is TRBJ1-5 and V is TRBV19; weak D call: TRBD1 (6 bases). The CDR3 is 14 residues long. The V end was cut by 10 bases, the J end by 3 bases, with 16 bases between. CDR1 and CDR2 from the germline V gene are LNHDA and SQIVND (reference sequence). CDR3 nucleotide sequence: TGTGCCACCGAAGGATGGGACACCAATCAGCCCCAGCATTTT. The encoded protein is CATEGWDTNQPQHF.

The chain couples TRBV5-1 to TRBJ2-2; tentatively, D is TRBD1 (6 bases). V dropped 1 base and J dropped 2 bases, with 12 bases sitting between them. Germline V gives CDR1 SGHRS, CDR2 YFSETQ. The CDR3 is made up of 16 amino acids. CDR3 DNA: TGCGCCAGCAGCTTGTATCAGGGGCAAAACACCGGGGAGCTGTTTTTT. Protein sequence: CASSLYQGQNTGELFF.

The genes are TRBV23-1 and TRBJ2-3; 11 bases are shared with TRBD2. TRBV23-1 falls under the ORF class, with uncertain function. This CDR3 comprises 16 residues. Trimming at V came to 4 bases and at J to 1 base, leaving 4 bases not matched to a gene. The CDR3 loop is CASSRKLAGGTDTQYF. In DNA, the CDR3 is TGCGCCAGCAGTCGAAAACTAGCGGGAGGCACAGATACGCAGTATTTT.

The chain employs TRBV5-1 and TRBJ1-5; 7 bases are shared with TRBD1. CDR3 length: 15 amino acids. The V gene's germline CDR1 is SGHRS and CDR2 YFSETQ. J was trimmed by 6 bases and V by 4 bases; bases with no gene match: 10. The chain's CDR3 is CASSAQTGQGQPQHF. The CDR3 DNA follows: TGCGCCAGCAGCGCTCAGACAGGGCAGGGTCAGCCCCAGCATTTT.